This is a list of T cell receptor beta chains from one sample in a study of T cells in localized non-small cell lung cancer. Some clones are missing from TCRdb's copy, which holds only in-frame ones; the method was immunoSEQ multiplex PCR. The sample contains 1,700 or so clones, 20% to 25% of which appear only once. The sequencing used lung tumor tissue, collected before any cancer treatment. The receptors stem from a man aged 40 to 69 with stage III lung adenocarcinoma. Both conserved end residues are part of each CDR3. The order of the fields is J gene, V gene, clone size, D gene, CDR3 protein, CDR3 DNA. A D gene is named only where the DNA matches it firmly. Some rows mark clone size as missing; the rest say once, few, many or name a class of expanded clone.

>TRBJ1-3|TRBV2|NA|NA
CARSFRRSSGNTIYF
TGTGCCAGATCTTTTCGTCGGAGCTCTGGAAACACCATATATTTT
>TRBJ2-7|TRBV19|few|NA
CASSNRGGNEQYF
TGTGCCAGTAGTAACAGGGGAGGCAACGAGCAGTACTTC
>TRBJ2-1|TRBV11-3|NA|NA
CASSSYAGPNEQFF
TGTGCCAGCAGTTCTTACGCGGGACCCAATGAGCAGTTCTTC
>TRBJ1-2|TRBV9|NA|TRBD1
CASSAENPGQANYGYTF
TGTGCCAGCAGCGCAGAAAACCCGGGACAGGCTAACTATGGCTACACCTTC
>TRBJ2-2|TRBV11-3|NA|NA
CASSLRGGSNTGELFF
TGTGCCAGCAGCTTAAGGGGTGGCAGCAACACCGGGGAGCTGTTTTTT
>TRBJ2-7|TRBV11-3|medium-sized|NA
CASSPGHTSWEQYF
TGTGCCAGCAGCCCGGGACATACTTCTTGGGAGCAGTACTTC
>TRBJ2-2|TRBV29-1|NA|TRBD1
CSAVRDSNTGELFF
TGCAGCGCCGTCCGGGACAGTAACACCGGGGAGCTGTTTTTT
>TRBJ2-7|TRBV29-1|NA|NA
CSVVVREPPYEQYF
TGCAGCGTTGTAGTACGGGAGCCACCCTACGAGCAGTACTTC
>TRBJ1-2|TRBV6-8|medium-sized|TRBD1
CASRGTGGGYTF
TGTGCCAGCAGAGGGACAGGGGGCGGCTACACCTTC
>TRBJ2-1|TRBV14|NA|NA
CASSQDWGPYNEQFF
TGTGCCAGCAGCCAAGACTGGGGCCCCTACAATGAGCAGTTCTTC
>TRBJ1-5|TRBV7-7|NA|NA
CASSLGRGGDSNQPQHF
TGTGCCAGCAGCTTAGGACGCGGGGGAGATAGCAATCAGCCCCAGCATTTT
>TRBJ1-5|TRBV30|NA|NA
CAWSVQGNSNQPQHF
TGTGCCTGGAGTGTACAGGGAAATAGCAATCAGCCCCAGCATTTT